This TCR beta chain came from a study of cytomegalovirus exposure and HLA in healthy donors. Overall study: Researchers found that approximately 80% of 300 to 450 genotyped donors fell within the Caucasian-associated ancestry cluster. General study points: Highest at DRB1 and lowest at HLA-C, TCR association rates differed among HLA loci in a later analysis. V- and J-gene trimming of TCR beta was linked (in a later analysis) to a missense DCLRE1C variant. What a later analysis reportedly showed was that an Asian-associated ancestry cluster had fewer N-insertions than the roughly 720-donor mean.

V trimming: 5 bases; J trimming: 3 bases; junction bases outside the gene matches: 8. Per germline, CDR1 LNHDA and CDR2 SQIVND (reference sequence). This CDR3 contains 15 residues. Turning to this clone: Its antigen remains unidentified.

This PCR relied on a set of 60 Vbeta primers and 13 Jbeta primers. Assay: immunoSEQ multiplex PCR; the TCRdb copy retains only in-frame clones and omits some. The table records some 170,000 clones, nearly 80% of them present only once. Material for sequencing was PBMCs. The rearrangement joins TRBV19 to TRBJ2-7; 9 bases are shared with TRBD1. The sequence was obtained from a man between 18 and 35 years old in good health and CMV-seropositive. The CDR3 region is CASSRETGGSYEQYF. The CDR3 DNA reads as TGTGCCAGTAGTCGTGAGACAGGGGGGAGCTACGAGCAGTACTTC.